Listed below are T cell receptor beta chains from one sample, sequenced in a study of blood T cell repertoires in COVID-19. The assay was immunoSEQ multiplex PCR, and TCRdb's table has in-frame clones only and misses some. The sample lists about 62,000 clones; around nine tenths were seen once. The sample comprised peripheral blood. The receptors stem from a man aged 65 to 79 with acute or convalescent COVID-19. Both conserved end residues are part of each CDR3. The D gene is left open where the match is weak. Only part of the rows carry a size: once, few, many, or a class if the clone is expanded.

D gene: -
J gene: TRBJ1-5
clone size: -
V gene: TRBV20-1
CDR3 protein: CSASSSGGRQPQHF
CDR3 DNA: TGCAGTGCTAGTTCATCGGGGGGAAGACAGCCCCAGCATTTT

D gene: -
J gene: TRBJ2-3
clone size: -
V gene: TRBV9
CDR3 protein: CASSVARGDTQYF
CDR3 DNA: TGTGCCAGCAGCGTAGCCAGGGGAGATACGCAGTATTTT

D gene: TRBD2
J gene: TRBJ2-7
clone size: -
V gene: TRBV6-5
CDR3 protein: CASSMTSGAYEQYF
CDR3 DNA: TGTGCCAGCAGTATGACTAGCGGGGCCTACGAGCAGTACTTC

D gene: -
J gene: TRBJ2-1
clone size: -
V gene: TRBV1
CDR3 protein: CTSSHTSDNSYNEQFF
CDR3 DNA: TGCACCAGCAGCCACACTAGCGACAACTCCTACAATGAGCAGTTCTTC

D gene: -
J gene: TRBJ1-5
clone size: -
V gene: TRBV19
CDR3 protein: CASRGGSNSNQPQHF
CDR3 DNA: TGTGCCAGTAGGGGGGGGAGTAATAGCAATCAGCCCCAGCATTTT

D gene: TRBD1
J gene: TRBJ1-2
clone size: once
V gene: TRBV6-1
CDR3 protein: CASSEAMGTGSLMYGYTF
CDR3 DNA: TGTGCCAGCAGTGAAGCCATGGGGACAGGGAGCCTCATGTATGGCTACACCTTC

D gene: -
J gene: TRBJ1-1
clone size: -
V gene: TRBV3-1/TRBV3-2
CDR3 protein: CASTSPGQILGTEAFF
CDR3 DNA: TGTGCCAGCACTAGTCCGGGACAAATTTTGGGTACTGAAGCTTTCTTT

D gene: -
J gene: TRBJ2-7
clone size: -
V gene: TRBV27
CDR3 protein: CASSFNRGLGEQYF
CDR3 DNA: TGTGCCAGCAGTTTTAACAGGGGACTGGGTGAGCAGTACTTC

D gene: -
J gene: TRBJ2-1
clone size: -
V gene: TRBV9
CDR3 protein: CASSVGARNNEQFF
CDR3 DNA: TGTGCCAGCAGCGTAGGGGCCCGGAACAATGAGCAGTTCTTC

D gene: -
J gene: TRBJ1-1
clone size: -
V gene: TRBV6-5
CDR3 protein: CASSTIRRGNTEAFF
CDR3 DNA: TGTGCCAGCAGTACAATCCGAAGAGGGAACACTGAAGCTTTCTTT

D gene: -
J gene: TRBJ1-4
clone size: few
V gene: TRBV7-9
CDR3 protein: CASSDGTGEKLFF
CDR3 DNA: TGTGCCAGCAGCGACGGAACAGGTGAAAAACTGTTTTTT

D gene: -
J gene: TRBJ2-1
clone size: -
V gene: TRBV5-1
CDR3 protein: CASSSTGGVEQFF
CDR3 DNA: TGCGCCAGCAGCTCCACAGGGGGGGTTGAGCAGTTCTTC

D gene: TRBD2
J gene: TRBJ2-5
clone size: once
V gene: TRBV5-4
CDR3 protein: CASSLELAGGEETQYF
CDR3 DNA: TGTGCCAGCAGCTTGGAACTAGCGGGAGGGGAGGAGACCCAGTACTTC

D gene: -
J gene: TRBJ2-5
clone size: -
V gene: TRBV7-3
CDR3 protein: CASSLGAAETQYF
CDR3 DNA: TGTGCCAGCAGCTTGGGGGCCGCGGAGACCCAGTACTTC

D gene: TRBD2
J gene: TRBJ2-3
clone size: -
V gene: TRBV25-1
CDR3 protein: CASSLLGTIQYF
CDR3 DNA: TGTGCCAGCAGCCTCCTTGGGACTATTCAGTATTTT

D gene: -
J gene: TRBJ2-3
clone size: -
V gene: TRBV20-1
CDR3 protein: CSASLSTADTQYF
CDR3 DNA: TGCAGTGCTAGTCTTTCTACAGCAGATACGCAGTATTTT

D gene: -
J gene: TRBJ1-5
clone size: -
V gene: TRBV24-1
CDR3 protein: CATSDFKNQPQHF
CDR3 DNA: TGTGCCACCAGTGATTTCAAAAATCAGCCCCAGCATTTT

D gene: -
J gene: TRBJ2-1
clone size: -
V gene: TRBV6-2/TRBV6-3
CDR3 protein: CASSYSVGGAHNNEQFF
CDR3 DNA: TGTGCCAGCAGTTACTCCGTAGGGGGGGCACACAACAATGAGCAGTTCTTC

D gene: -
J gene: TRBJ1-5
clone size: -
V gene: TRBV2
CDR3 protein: CASSIQSNQPQHF
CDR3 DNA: TGTGCCAGCAGTATACAGAGCAATCAGCCCCAGCATTTT

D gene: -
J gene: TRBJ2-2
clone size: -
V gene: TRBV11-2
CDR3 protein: CASSIRFVPGELFF
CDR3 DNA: TGTGCCAGCAGCATCCGGTTCGTCCCCGGGGAGCTGTTTTTT

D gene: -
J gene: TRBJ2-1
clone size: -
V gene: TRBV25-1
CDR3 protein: CASSEAGPNNEQFF
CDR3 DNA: TGTGCCAGCAGTGAGGCAGGTCCAAACAATGAGCAGTTCTTC

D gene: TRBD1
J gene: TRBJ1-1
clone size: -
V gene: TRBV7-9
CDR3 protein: CASSKTGYGTEAFF
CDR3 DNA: TGTGCCAGCAGCAAGACAGGGTATGGCACTGAAGCTTTCTTT

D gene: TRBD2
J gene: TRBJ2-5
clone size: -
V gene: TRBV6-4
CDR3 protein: CARGLAGVDGEETQYF
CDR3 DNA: TGTGCCAGGGGACTAGCGGGAGTAGATGGTGAGGAGACCCAGTACTTC